These 15 T cell receptor beta chains share one sample of origin, sequenced in a study of vaccination effects on CD4 cells after COVID-19. Only in-frame clones appear in the TCRdb table, and some are missing; sequencing was by immunoSEQ multiplex PCR. The repertoire holds about 40,000 clones, more than 65% seen once, with 7% to 8% in the top ten. Isolation of CD4+ T cells took place after approximately 10 days of culture. Each participant received a vaccine that was either BNT162b2 or mRNA-1273, given as two doses. The antigens these receptors bind are not known. Material: CD4+ T cells from PBMCs cultured without peptide, obtained after COVID-19 vaccination. These receptors came from a human donor who received a COVID-19 vaccine.

This clone has only one observation. J is TRBJ1-3 and V is TRBV3-1 (or the pseudogene TRBV3-2); D call uncertain. There are 17 residues in the CDR3. Trimming cost V 2 bases and J 0 bases, with 14 bases left between them. CDR1 is LGHDT, CDR2 YNNKEL, per germline (reference sequence). The CDR3: CASSQSPGRSSGNTIYF. The CDR3 nucleotides read TGTGCCAGCAGCCAATCTCCCGGACGTAGCTCTGGAAACACCATATATTTT.

This chain links TRBV6-4 with TRBJ1-2, with D possibly TRBD1 on 6 matching bases. Trimming took 6 bases from V and 5 from J, leaving 13 bases between them. The CDR3 is 13 residues long. CDR1 is MRHNA and CDR2 is SNTAGT in the germline V gene. The CDR3 coding sequence is TGTGCCAGCAGGGAGGGGGACTTATATGGCTACACCTTC. Translation gives CASREGDLYGYTF.

This clone appeared a single time. This chain connects TRBV18 to TRBJ1-3, with D unresolved. Trimming pared 2 bases from V and 3 bases from J, leaving 11 bases between. The germline CDR1 and CDR2 sequences are KGHSH and LQKENI. This CDR3 comprises 15 residues. This CDR3 is CASSPLGGNGNTIYF. Here the CDR3 DNA reads TGTGCCAGCTCACCATTAGGAGGGAATGGAAACACCATATATTTT.

V and J are TRBV5-1 and TRBJ2-5; D remains unclear. Trimming left V 4 bases short and J 2 bases short, with 12 bases between. The CDR3 contains 14 residues. Germline V CDR1 and CDR2: SGHRS, YFSETQ. CDR3 sequence (DNA): TGCGCCAGCAGCCTCGGGCCGTCGCAAGAGACCCAGTACTTC. Translating it yields CASSLGPSQETQYF.

This chain uses TRBV7-9 with TRBJ1-6, with unresolved D. The CDR3 is 13 amino acids. With 2 bases removed from V and 7 bases from J, the gap between germline ends came to 6 bases. Germline-derived CDR1 and CDR2 are SEHNR and FQNEAQ (reference sequence). Written as DNA, the CDR3 is TGTGCCAGCAGCTTACCAGCAAATTCACCCCTCCACTTT. Amino acid sequence: CASSLPANSPLHF.

The rearrangement joins TRBV2 to TRBJ2-2; D gene uncertain. Deletions cut 3 bases from V and 5 bases from J, with 7 bases between. This CDR3 comprises 13 residues. Per the germline V gene, CDR1 is SNHLY and CDR2 is FYNNEI. The CDR3 here is CASSERWTGELFF. Here the CDR3 DNA reads TGTGCCAGCAGTGAGAGGTGGACCGGGGAGCTGTTTTTT.

This chain joins TRBV5-1 and TRBJ1-3; no clear D. V gave up 0 bases and J gave up 0 bases, with 7 bases separating them. CDR3 size: 15 residues. The V gene's germline CDR1 is SGHRS and CDR2 YFSETQ. CDR3 DNA sequence: TGCGCCAGCAGCTTGGAAGTTAGCTCTGGAAACACCATATATTTT. Encoded protein: CASSLEVSSGNTIYF.

This rearrangement joins TRBV29-1 to TRBJ1-1; 8 bases agree with TRBD1. Unmatched junction bases numbered 4, after V lost 6 bases and J lost 1 base. Germline assignment: CDR1 SQVTM and CDR2 ANQGSEA. The CDR3 extends over 13 amino acids. CDR3 loop: CSVGGTGNTEAFF. For the CDR3, the DNA is TGCAGCGTGGGTGGGACAGGGAACACTGAAGCTTTCTTT.

The sample holds one count of this clone. The V call is TRBV6-6, the J call TRBJ2-1, with 7 nucleotides matching TRBD2. The CDR3 has 14 amino acids. The germline V gene has CDR1 MNHNY and CDR2 SVGAGI (reference sequence). J lost 6 bases, V lost 6 bases, and 8 bases had no gene match. The CDR3 DNA is TGTGCCAGCAGCACCACACCGGGGGGCAATGAGCAGTTCTTC. Translating it yields CASSTTPGGNEQFF.

The CDR3 reads CASSISRFSGNTIYF. The CDR3 DNA is TGTGCCAGCAGTATTAGTCGTTTCTCTGGAAACACCATATATTTT. This sequence joins TRBV6-5 and TRBJ1-3; no reliable D call. The germline CDR1 and CDR2 sequences are MNHEY and SVGAGI. V lost 5 bases to trimming and J lost 0 bases, with 11 bases between them. The CDR3 covers 15 residues.

V usage is TRBV4-2 and J usage is TRBJ2-1, with TRBD2 matching over 16 bases. The length of the CDR3 is 18 residues. Germline V gives CDR1 LGHNA, CDR2 YNFKEQ. V lost 0 bases to trimming and J lost 7 bases; unmatched junction nucleotides: 6. CDR3 protein: CASSQDPGLAGGRNEQFF. CDR3 nucleotide sequence: TGTGCCAGCAGCCAAGATCCGGGACTAGCGGGGGGGCGAAATGAGCAGTTCTTC.

The CDR3 DNA reads TGTGCCAGCAGTTTATCGTCGGGGGTTGATAATTCACCCCTCCACTTT. It encodes CASSLSSGVDNSPLHF. V is TRBV27 and J is TRBJ1-6; D may be TRBD1 (5 bases). CDR3 length equals 16 residues. Germline assignment: CDR1 MNHEY and CDR2 SMNVEV (reference sequence). V was pared by 0 bases and J by 5 bases, with 11 bases between.

The table lists this clone with a few counts. The chain is built from TRBV7-9 and TRBJ2-2; no reliable D call. Between the trimmed V and J ends, which lost 3 bases and 10 bases, there was a span of 12 bases. The CDR3 consists of 13 residues. The germline gives CDR1 SEHNR, CDR2 FQNEAQ (reference sequence). The CDR3 region is CASSFGDSSELFF. The CDR3, as DNA: TGTGCCAGCAGCTTTGGGGATAGTTCGGAGCTGTTTTTT.

The chain links TRBV7-2 to TRBJ1-1; D is unresolved. The length of the CDR3 is 13 residues. Germline V gene lookup returns CDR1 SGHTA and CDR2 FQGNSA. V was cut by 3 bases and J by 1 base, with 6 bases left in between. In DNA form, the CDR3 reads TGTGCCAGCAGCTTCCGGGGGAACACTGAAGCTTTCTTT. Residues: CASSFRGNTEAFF.

The chain links TRBV15 to TRBJ2-4; no clear D. The CDR3 has 12 residues. The V end lost 8 bases, the J end lost 0 bases, and 5 bases lay between the germline ends. Germline V CDR1 and CDR2: LNHNV, YYDKDF (reference sequence). CDR3 amino acids: CATGLAKNIQYF. Here the CDR3 DNA reads TGTGCCACCGGGTTAGCCAAAAACATTCAGTACTTC.